These T cell receptor beta chains were read from a single sample in a study of cytomegalovirus exposure and HLA in healthy donors. TCRdb keeps only in-frame clones here, not all; method: immunoSEQ multiplex PCR. The sample lists some 130,000 clones; under 85% were seen once. Sequenced input: PBMCs. These receptors were taken from a male donor in good health and CMV-seropositive. Each CDR3 is given with its conserved first and last residue. Fields, in order: D gene, V gene, J gene, clone size, CDR3 DNA, CDR3 protein. A D gene is named only where the DNA matches it firmly. Not every row has a clone size; where given, it reads once, few, many or a size class.

-,TRBV6-4,TRBJ2-3,-,TGTGCCAGCAGTTTCAGGGGAGGCACAGATACGCAGTATTTT,CASSFRGGTDTQYF
-,TRBV28,TRBJ2-7,-,TGTGCCAGCAGTCCCCTGCCAACGGGGTCCTACGAGCAGTACTTC,CASSPLPTGSYEQYF
TRBD1,TRBV15,TRBJ2-7,-,TGTGCCACCAGCAGAGCTTCCGGGACAGGGTACTACGAGCAGTACTTC,CATSRASGTGYYEQYF
-,TRBV9,TRBJ2-7,-,TGTGCCAGCAGCGTAGGAGGGGCGGCGGGGAACTACGAGCAGTACTTC,CASSVGGAAGNYEQYF
TRBD2,TRBV5-1,TRBJ2-7,-,TGCGCCAGCAGCTCGGGACTAGCGGGGCTGCTCTACGAGCAGTACTTC,CASSSGLAGLLYEQYF
TRBD1,TRBV5-1,TRBJ2-1,-,TGCGCCAGCAGCTTGGCCCCCCTGACAGGGGCTTTTTGGAATGAGCAGTTCTTC,CASSLAPLTGAFWNEQFF
-,TRBV5-4,TRBJ2-3,-,TGTGCCAGCAGCTCCACTACAGGGATCACCGATACGCAGTATTTT,CASSSTTGITDTQYF
-,TRBV2,TRBJ2-7,-,TGTGCCAGCAGTTCCCAGGGAAGTTCCTACGAGCAGTACTTC,CASSSQGSSYEQYF
-,TRBV6-5,TRBJ1-1,few,TGTGCCAGCAGTGAAGCGGGACACACTGAAGCTTTCTTT,CASSEAGHTEAFF
TRBD1,TRBV28,TRBJ2-7,-,TGTGCCAGCAGGCGGCACGGGGACAGGGGCCACGAGCAGTACTTC,CASRRHGDRGHEQYF
-,TRBV7-9,TRBJ1-2,few,TGTGCCAGCAGCCCGGGAGGGTCCTTCTCCTATGGCTACACCTTC,CASSPGGSFSYGYTF
-,TRBV7-9,TRBJ2-7,-,TGTGCCAGCAGCTTAGTCGGGGGAGCCTACGAGCAGTACTTC,CASSLVGGAYEQYF
TRBD1,TRBV28,TRBJ1-1,few,TGTGCCAGCAGGCGATACGGGACAGTTAACACTGAAGCTTTCTTT,CASRRYGTVNTEAFF
-,TRBV5-1,TRBJ2-1,-,TGCGCCAGCAGCCCAGGACTTAATCCCCCCCCAAGCTCCTACAATGAGCAGTTCTTC,CASSPGLNPPPSSYNEQFF
-,TRBV29-1,TRBJ1-4,-,TGCAGCGTTCGAGAGACAGAGATTAATGAAAAACTGTTTTTT,CSVRETEINEKLFF
-,TRBV19,TRBJ1-6,-,TGTGCCAGTAATTTAGGGGTGAGCTCCTATAATTCACCCCTCCACTTT,CASNLGVSSYNSPLHF
-,TRBV6-1,TRBJ1-2,-,TGTGCCAGCAGTGATGCGCGAGGGCGCTATGGCTACACCTTC,CASSDARGRYGYTF
-,TRBV25-1,TRBJ2-1,-,TGTGCCAGCGGAGGGACAGCCTCCTACAATGAGCAGTTCTTC,CASGGTASYNEQFF
-,TRBV7-9,TRBJ2-5,-,TGTGCCAGCAGCTTAGTAGGGGGAGACGAGACCCAGTACTTC,CASSLVGGDETQYF
-,TRBV10-3,TRBJ2-5,-,TGTGCCATCAGTGAGGCGGGACGCCAAGAGACCCAGTACTTC,CAISEAGRQETQYF
-,TRBV19,TRBJ1-4,-,TGTGCCAGTAGTATCAGGCATTGGGCTAATGAAAAACTGTTTTTT,CASSIRHWANEKLFF
TRBD1,TRBV18,TRBJ2-7,-,TGTGCCAGCTCACCAGGGCCCGGACAGGACTACGAGCAGTACTTC,CASSPGPGQDYEQYF
TRBD2,TRBV5-5,TRBJ2-7,-,TGTGCCAGCAGCTTGGACCCCCCGGGACTAGGGCTTTACGAGCAGTACTTC,CASSLDPPGLGLYEQYF
-,TRBV29-1,TRBJ2-7,-,TGCAGCGTTGACGGTGGGAGCGCCGTACAGTACTTC,CSVDGGSAVQYF
-,TRBV18,TRBJ2-5,-,TGTGCCAGCTCCCGGGAAGTAGCGGAGACCCAGTACTTC,CASSREVAETQYF
TRBD1,TRBV7-9,TRBJ2-1,once,TGTGCCAGCAGCGCCCTAAACAGTAGGACAGGGGGTAAGCATGAGCAGTTCTTC,CASSALNSRTGGKHEQFF
-,TRBV7-3,TRBJ2-5,-,TGTGCCAGCAGCGTCGGAGGACTTACGGAGACCCAGTACTTC,CASSVGGLTETQYF
-,TRBV5-4,TRBJ2-7,once,TGTGCCAGCAGTCACGCACAGGGAGAGGCCCACGAGCAGTACTTC,CASSHAQGEAHEQYF
-,TRBV5-8,TRBJ2-7,-,TGTGCCAGCAGCCTGGACAGCTTGAACTACGAGCAGTACTTC,CASSLDSLNYEQYF
TRBD1,TRBV6-6,TRBJ1-6,-,TGTGCCAGCAGGGCCACAGGGGTAAATTCACCCCTCCACTTT,CASRATGVNSPLHF
-,TRBV6-1,TRBJ2-7,-,TGTGCCACATTCTTGACAGGTACCTACGAGCAGTACTTC,CATFLTGTYEQYF
-,TRBV9,TRBJ2-3,-,TGTGCCAGCAGGGCCCCAGGGGTTGGCACAGATACGCAGTATTTT,CASRAPGVGTDTQYF
TRBD2,TRBV19,TRBJ2-2,-,TGTGCCAGTAGGAAGCGGGGGGCTCCGACCACCGGGGAGCTGTTTTTT,CASRKRGAPTTGELFF
-,TRBV28,TRBJ1-5,-,TGTGCCAGCAGCGTCCCGGGACAAAGCAATCAGCCCCAGCATTTT,CASSVPGQSNQPQHF
TRBD1,TRBV30,TRBJ2-3,-,TGTGCCTGGGGACAGGGGGCGAGGGGTACAGATACGCAGTATTTT,CAWGQGARGTDTQYF
TRBD2,TRBV7-2,TRBJ2-1,-,TGTGCCAGCAGCTCCCGGCCTAGCGGGGGTTACAATGAGCAGTTCTTC,CASSSRPSGGYNEQFF
TRBD2,TRBV30,TRBJ2-7,-,TGTGCCTGGACCTGGGGGGGATCCTACGAGCAGTACTTC,CAWTWGGSYEQYF
TRBD2,TRBV11-3,TRBJ2-3,once,TGTGCCAGCAGCTTAGGAGCTAGCGGAGGACCCACAGATACGCAGTATTTT,CASSLGASGGPTDTQYF
-,TRBV12-1,TRBJ2-3,-,TGTGCCAGCAGCTCTCGAGCGGGGAAGGTAGATACGCAGTATTTT,CASSSRAGKVDTQYF
-,TRBV27,TRBJ2-1,-,TGTGCCAGCAGTTTATTCGGGGGTCATGAGCAGTTCTTC,CASSLFGGHEQFF